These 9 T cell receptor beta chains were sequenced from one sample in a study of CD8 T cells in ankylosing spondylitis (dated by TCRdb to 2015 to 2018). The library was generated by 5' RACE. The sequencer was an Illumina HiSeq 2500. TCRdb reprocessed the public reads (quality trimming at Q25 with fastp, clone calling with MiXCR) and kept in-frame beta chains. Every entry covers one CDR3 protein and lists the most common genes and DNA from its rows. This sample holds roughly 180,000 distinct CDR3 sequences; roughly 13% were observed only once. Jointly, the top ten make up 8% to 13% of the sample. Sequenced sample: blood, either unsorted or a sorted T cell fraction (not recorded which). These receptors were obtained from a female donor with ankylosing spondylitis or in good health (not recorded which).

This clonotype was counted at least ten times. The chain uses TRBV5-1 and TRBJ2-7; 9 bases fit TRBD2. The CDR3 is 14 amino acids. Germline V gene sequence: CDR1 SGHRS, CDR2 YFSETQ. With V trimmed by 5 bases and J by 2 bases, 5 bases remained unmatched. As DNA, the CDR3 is TGCGCCAGCAGGTTGACTAGCGGCCCCTACGAGCAGTACTTC. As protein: CASRLTSGPYEQYF. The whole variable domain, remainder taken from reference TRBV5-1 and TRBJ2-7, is KAGVTQTPRYLIKTRGQQVTLSCSPISGHRSVSWYQQTPGQGLQFLFEYFSETQRNKGNFPGRFSGRQFSNSRSEMNVSTLELGDSALYLCASRLTSGPYEQYFGPGTRLTVT.

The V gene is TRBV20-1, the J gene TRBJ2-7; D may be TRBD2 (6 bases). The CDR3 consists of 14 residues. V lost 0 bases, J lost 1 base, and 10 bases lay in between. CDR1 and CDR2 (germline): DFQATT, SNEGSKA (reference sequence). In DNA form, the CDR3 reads TGCAGTGCTAGAGATTACCGGGGGTCCTACGAGCAGTACTTC. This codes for CSARDYRGSYEQYF.

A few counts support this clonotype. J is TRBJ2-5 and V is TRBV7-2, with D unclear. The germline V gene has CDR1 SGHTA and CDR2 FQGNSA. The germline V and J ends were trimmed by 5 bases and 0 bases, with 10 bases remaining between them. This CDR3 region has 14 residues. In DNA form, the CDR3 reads TGTGCCAGCAGCCCCCTAGGGAACCAAGAGACCCAGTACTTC. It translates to CASSPLGNQETQYF.

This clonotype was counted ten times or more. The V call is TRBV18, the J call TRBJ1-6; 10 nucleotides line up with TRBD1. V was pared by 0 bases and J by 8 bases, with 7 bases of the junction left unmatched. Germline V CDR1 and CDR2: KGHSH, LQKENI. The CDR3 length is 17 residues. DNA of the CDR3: TGTGCCAGCTCACCACCGTGGGACAGGGGCCGAGATTCACCCCTCCACTTT. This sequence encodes CASSPPWDRGRDSPLHF.

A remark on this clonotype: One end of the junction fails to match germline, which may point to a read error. The CDR3 region has the DNA TGCAGCGGCATCTCAGGGTCCACTCGCCATTTT. Translation gives CSGISGSTRHF. The rearrangement uses TRBV29-1 and TRBJ1-3, with a weak D call TRBD1 (5 bases). Germline-derived CDR1 and CDR2 are SQVTM and ANQGSEA. This CDR3 is 11 amino acids long.

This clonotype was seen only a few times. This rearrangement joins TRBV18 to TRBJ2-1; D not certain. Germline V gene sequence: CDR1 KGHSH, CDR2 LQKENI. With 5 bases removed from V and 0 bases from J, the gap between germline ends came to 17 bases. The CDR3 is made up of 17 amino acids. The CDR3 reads CASSSYPTLNSYNEQFF. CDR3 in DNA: TGTGCCAGCTCATCCTACCCGACCCTGAACTCCTACAATGAGCAGTTCTTC.

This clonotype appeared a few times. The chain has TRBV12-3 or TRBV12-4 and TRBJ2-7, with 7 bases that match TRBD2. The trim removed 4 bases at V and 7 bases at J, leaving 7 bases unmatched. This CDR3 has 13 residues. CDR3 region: CASSSGGSREQYF. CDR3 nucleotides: TGTGCCAGCAGTTCGGGCGGGAGTCGAGAGCAGTACTTC.

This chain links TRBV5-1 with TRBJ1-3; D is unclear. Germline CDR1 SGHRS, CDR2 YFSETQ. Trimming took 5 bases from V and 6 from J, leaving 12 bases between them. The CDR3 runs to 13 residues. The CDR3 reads CASRSGKENTIYF. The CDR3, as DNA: TGCGCCAGCAGGAGTGGAAAAGAAAACACCATATATTTT.

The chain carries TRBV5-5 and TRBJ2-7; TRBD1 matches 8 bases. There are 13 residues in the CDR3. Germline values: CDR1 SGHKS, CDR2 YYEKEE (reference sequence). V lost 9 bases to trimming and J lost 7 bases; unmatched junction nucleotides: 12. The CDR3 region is CATTRQGFGEQYF. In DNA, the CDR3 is TGTGCCACAACACGACAGGGGTTCGGGGAGCAGTACTTC. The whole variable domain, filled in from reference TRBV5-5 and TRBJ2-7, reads DAGVTQSPTHLIKTRGQQVTLRCSPISGHKSVSWYQQVLGQGPQFIFQYYEKEERGRGNFPDRFSARQFPNYSSELNVNALLLGDSALYLCATTRQGFGEQYFGPGTRLTVT.